This T cell receptor beta chain was found in a study of T cell clusters in autoimmune cytopenias. Study outcomes and limitations: TRB repertoire shifts in secondary cytopenia and chronic lymphocytic leukemia mostly reflected lymphoma, not autoimmunity.

As concerns this clonotype: What it recognizes is unknown.

TRB was amplified from about 270 ng of peripheral blood genomic DNA per sample. Germline values: CDR1 SGHNT, CDR2 YYREEE (reference sequence). The CDR3 consists of 15 residues. TRB was amplified by touch-down multiplex PCR, primer pools A and B combined. TCRdb reprocessed the multiplex PCR reads and reports one entry per CDR3 protein, with no DNA. The sample table includes around 6,300 distinct CDR3 sequences. These data also formed part of another study, on T cell repertoires in aging, cancer and after chemotherapy.

This receptor was identified in a human donor in good health. Sequenced sample: peripheral blood. This rearrangement joins TRBV5-4 to TRBJ2-2; lacking DNA, the TRBD2 call made by TCRdb goes unchecked. CDR3 in amino acids: CASSDGTRATGELFF.